These 7 T cell receptor beta chains came from one sample sequenced in a study of T cells expressing NK-cell markers. TCRdb reprocessed the 5' RACE reads and reports one entry per CDR3 protein, with no DNA. This repertoire includes 300,000 to 450,000 distinct CDR3 sequences. Material for sequencing was blood T cells: a sorted CD56 or NKG2C T cell subset, CD4+ or CD8+ T cells, or bulk PBMC T cells (not recorded which). Every receptor here comes from a man aged 18 to 69 in good health.

The chain carries TRBV15 and TRBJ2-7. The CDR3 covers 15 residues. The germline CDR1 and CDR2 sequences are LNHNV and YYDKDF (reference sequence). The CDR3 here is CATSRDGVGVYEQYF.

CDR3 region: CASSNPWEKADTQYF. The chain recombines TRBV7-8 with TRBJ2-3. The CDR3 covers 15 residues. The germline V gene encodes CDR1 SGHVS and CDR2 FQNEAQ.

The J gene is TRBJ2-3, the V gene TRBV13. The germline CDR1 and CDR2 sequences are PRHDT and FYEKMQ (reference sequence). This CDR3 contains 15 residues. CDR3 residues: CASSLSRSRTDTQYF.

This chain links TRBV6-1 with TRBJ1-1. In germline, CDR1 is MNHNS, CDR2 SASEGT. CDR3 size: 13 residues. The CDR3 region is CASRRSVNTEAFF.

The V gene is TRBV3-1, the J gene TRBJ1-6; checking the TCRdb D call of TRBD1 is not possible without DNA. The CDR3 spans 15 residues. Germline lookup yields CDR1 LGHDT and CDR2 YNNKEL (reference sequence). CDR3 amino acids: CASTTDRGRESPLHF.

The chain has TRBV24-1 and TRBJ2-2; TCRdb designates TRBD1, a call that cannot be tested without DNA. In germline, CDR1 is KGHDR, CDR2 SFDVKD. The CDR3 is 17 residues long. CDR3 region: CATSDSGIHLNTGELFF.

The J gene is TRBJ2-5, the V gene TRBV7-2; lacking DNA, the TRBD1 call made by TCRdb goes unchecked. Per the germline V gene, CDR1 is SGHTA and CDR2 is FQGNSA. The CDR3 runs 16 residues. The CDR3: CASSLRTGPGEETQYF.